This section outlines one TCR beta chain sequence together with its context. Its target antigen remains unknown. Per-base qualities were not stored, and no clone one base away is much larger. Inclusive of the bounding cysteine and phenylalanine, the CDR3 is 13 residues long. Only the CDR3 portion is preserved as DNA: 39 bases, with reading frame beginning at the first base. For CDR1 and CDR2, the germline V gene lists WSHSY and SAAADI. V loses 7 bases, J loses 1 base, and the germline ends lie 11 bases apart. The sample comes from a study of shared clonotypes between healthy human individuals (dated by TCRdb to 2018 to 2020). For the wider study: The cohort included three men and a couple of women between 18 and 49 years of age. For each donor, CD4 naive and CD4 memory were each given three plates, CD8 naive was given two plates, and CD8 memory was given one plate. To estimate repertoire size and how much clonotype sharing occurs between individuals, the study deeply sequenced the blood TCR repertoires of about five healthy adults. Libraries were prepared and TCR repertoires were sequenced by different laboratories using diverse techniques, in order to increase sequencing depth and limit assay-specific biases. Each donor's leukapheresis produced roughly between roughly 0.85 and 9 billion PBMCs. Beyond this particular receptor, the publication reports: Incomplete sequencing was indicated by rarefaction of sorted-subset datasets, despite the large sequencing depth. Clonotypes shared by all four sorted-subset donors showed higher generation probabilities than non-shared clonotypes. Sampling was restricted to blood, and TCR repertoires in tissues likely differ from the TCR repertoires found in blood. The small number of donors limited the genetic and exposure-history diversity represented. About 5% of naive CD4, 3.5% of naive CD8, approximately 2% of memory CD4, and more than 0.35% of memory CD8 clonotypes were shared across several donors. Naive subsets generally had larger estimated clonotype richness than memory subsets. Based on pairwise subsampling, the degree of clonotype sharing among donors was expected to be affected by sequencing depth.

The donors were healthy, HIV-negative adults who had no recently reported acute infections or vaccinations. Only Caucasian adults living in Nashville, Tennessee, USA were represented among the donors. CD4+ T cells were enriched by magnetic negative selection, after which naive cells were positively selected on CD45RA and the negative fraction was taken as the memory subset. Blood was collected by leukapheresis, and PBMCs were isolated by Ficoll-Histopaque density gradient centrifugation and then cryopreserved in liquid nitrogen vapor phase. Analytical flow cytometry was used to check the purity and quantity of each magnetically sorted T cell population. Each sorted fraction had its genomic DNA isolated and then quantified by UV absorbance on a Nanodrop 2000c. Using the deep immunoSEQ assay, multiplex PCR amplified TCR CDR3 regions from genomic DNA. Extracted genomic DNA from each cell subset was distributed evenly across all wells of several immunoSEQ 96-well plates, and each plate was treated as a replicate. Each replicate PCR for sorted subsets received approximately 220 ng genomic DNA, equal to about 30,000 T cell genomes. Purified libraries were measured with a Qubit 3.0 fluorometer, size-checked on a Bioanalyzer 2100, and measured again with the KAPA Library Quantification kit. Every immunoSEQ 96-well plate was sequenced on a separate single-read 150-cycle Illumina NextSeq 550 flow cell. From the authors' description of their analysis: Because the immunoSEQ output included only junctional sequences and no quality scores, the filtering could not be the same as the filtering used for full-length reads. Sequences were annotated with PyIR, a Python wrapper for IgBLAST v1.9, using IMGT germline references to assign V/J genes and CDR3. Any read was removed if the V/J assignment was weak (E-value above 1e-6), the CDR3 was missing, or the read contained stop codons, out-of-frame junctions, or ambiguous translated residues. V3J clonotypes were defined as sequences sharing an identical inferred V gene, J gene, and CDR3 amino acid sequence. The percentage overlap between two repertoires was calculated by dividing the number of shared unique clonotypes by the size of the smaller repertoire. Richness of each repertoire was evaluated using RTK rarefaction, the Chao1 estimator, and Recon v2.1 estimates of unobserved clonotypes. OLGA was used to compute generation probabilities for all TCRbeta clonotypes that the gDNA method yielded from a handful of donors. Entries here come from immuneACCESS through TCRdb and include only in-frame sequences with V and J called. Some clones fail to appear in such tables; in the studies checked, an unresolved V gene covers under half of the shortfall, and the cause of the remainder is unknown. The D gene and trimming were derived from the DNA, and the V and J assignments and clone size from that table. Counted in this sample were approximately 240,000 clones; 65% to 70% of them appeared once. Roughly 11% of the sample is taken by the ten largest.

The specimen was memory CD4+ T cells sorted from blood. This specimen's cell subset or site label, interpreted: CD45RA-negative fraction. The chain employs TRBV10-2 and TRBJ2-7; no D gene can be assigned with confidence. This receptor was obtained from a man younger than 45 in good health. The CDR3 protein: CASMEFGSYEQYF. DNA sequence: TGCGCCAGCATGGAATTTGGTTCCTACGAGCAGTACTTC.